Listed here are 7 T cell receptor beta chains from one sample, sequenced in a study of cytomegalovirus exposure and HLA in healthy donors. With 60 Vbeta and 13 Jbeta primers, the PCR was carried out. The data were produced by immunoSEQ multiplex PCR, yet TCRdb's version contains in-frame clones alone and is incomplete. The sample lists 190,000 or so clones; 60% to 85% were seen once. Sequenced input: PBMCs. These receptors were taken from a girl aged 5-17 years in good health and CMV-seropositive.

J is TRBJ1-2 and V is TRBV6-5, with 7 nucleotides matching TRBD1. From germline, CDR1 is MNHEY and CDR2 SVGAGI. The V segment lost 6 bases and the J segment 6 bases; nucleotides outside the gene matches: 7. The CDR3 has 13 residues. CDR3 region: CASSPDRVNGYTF. The CDR3, as DNA: TGTGCCAGCAGCCCCGACAGGGTCAATGGCTACACCTTC.

The chain is built from TRBV5-6 and TRBJ2-3, with 14 bases matching TRBD2. The germline V gene has CDR1 SGHDT and CDR2 YYEEEE. The CDR3 extends over 16 amino acids. V gave up 4 bases and J gave up 0 bases; unmatched junction bases: 1. Written as DNA, the CDR3 is TGTGCCAGCAGCAGACTAGCGGGGGGGAGCACAGATACGCAGTATTTT. This encodes CASSRLAGGSTDTQYF.

In its sample, this clone was seen once. J is TRBJ1-1 and V is TRBV27; a possible D gene is TRBD1 (5 bases). This CDR3 region has 15 residues. V lost 2 bases to trimming and J lost 1 base, with 11 bases between them. CDR1 and CDR2 from the germline V gene are MNHEY and SMNVEV (reference sequence). The CDR3 coding sequence is TGTGCCAGCAGTTTACTGGGGCAGACGAACACTGAAGCTTTCTTT. It yields the protein CASSLLGQTNTEAFF.

J is TRBJ2-7 and V is TRBV5-4; 7 bases fit TRBD1. The CDR3 runs 15 residues. Germline CDR1 reads SGHNT; CDR2 reads YYREEE (reference sequence). Trimming cost V 4 bases and J 0 bases; bases outside gene matches: 7. CDR3 DNA: TGTGCCAGCAGCCCGGGGACAGACTTCTCCTACGAGCAGTACTTC. Its translation is CASSPGTDFSYEQYF.

The V and J genes are TRBV9 and TRBJ2-5, with 11 bases fitting TRBD1. Germline values: CDR1 SGDLS, CDR2 YYNGEE. This CDR3 is 14 amino acids long. J was trimmed by 5 bases and V by 4 bases; bases with no gene match: 4. CDR3 DNA: TGTGCCAGCAGCCAGCGGACAGGGGGCGAGACCCAGTACTTC. Protein product: CASSQRTGGETQYF.

The gene calls are TRBV14 and TRBJ1-6; 7 positions match TRBD1. This CDR3 is 15 amino acids long. Germline V gene lookup returns CDR1 SGHDN and CDR2 FVKESK. Trimming removed 1 base from V and 3 bases from J; junction bases left unmatched: 0. CDR3 region: CASSQGTGYNSPLHF. Here the CDR3 DNA reads TGTGCCAGCAGCCAAGGGACAGGCTATAATTCACCCCTCCACTTT.

The genes are TRBV7-8 and TRBJ2-7, with 8 bases fitting TRBD1. The V gene's germline CDR1 is SGHVS and CDR2 FQNEAQ. The CDR3 runs 16 residues. J was trimmed by 0 bases and V by 4 bases; bases with no gene match: 8. The CDR3 sequence: CASSSGTGSSSYEQYF. CDR3 nucleotide sequence: TGTGCCAGCAGCTCCGGGACAGGTTCAAGCTCCTACGAGCAGTACTTC.